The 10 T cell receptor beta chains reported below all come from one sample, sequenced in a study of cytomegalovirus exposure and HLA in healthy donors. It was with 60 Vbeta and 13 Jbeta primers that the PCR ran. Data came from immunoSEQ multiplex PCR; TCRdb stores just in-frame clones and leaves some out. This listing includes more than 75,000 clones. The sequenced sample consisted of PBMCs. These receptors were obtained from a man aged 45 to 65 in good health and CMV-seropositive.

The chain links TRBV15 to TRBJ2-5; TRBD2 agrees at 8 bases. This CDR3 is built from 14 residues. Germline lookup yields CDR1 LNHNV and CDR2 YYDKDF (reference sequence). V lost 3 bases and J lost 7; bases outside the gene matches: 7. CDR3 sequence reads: CATSRTSESGTQYF. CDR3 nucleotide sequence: TGTGCCACCAGCAGGACTAGCGAGAGTGGGACCCAGTACTTC.

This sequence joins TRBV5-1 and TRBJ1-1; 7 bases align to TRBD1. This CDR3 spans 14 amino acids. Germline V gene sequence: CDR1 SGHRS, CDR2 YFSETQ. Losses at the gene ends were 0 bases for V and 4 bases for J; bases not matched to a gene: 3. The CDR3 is CASSLGQGVTEAFF. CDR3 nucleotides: TGCGCCAGCAGCTTGGGGCAGGGGGTCACTGAAGCTTTCTTT.

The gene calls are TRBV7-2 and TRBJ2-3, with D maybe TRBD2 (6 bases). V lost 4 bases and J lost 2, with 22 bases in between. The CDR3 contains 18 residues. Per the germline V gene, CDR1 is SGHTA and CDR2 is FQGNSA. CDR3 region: CASSSPFRLADFTDTQYF. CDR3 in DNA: TGTGCCAGCAGCTCCCCTTTCAGGTTAGCGGATTTCACAGATACGCAGTATTTT.

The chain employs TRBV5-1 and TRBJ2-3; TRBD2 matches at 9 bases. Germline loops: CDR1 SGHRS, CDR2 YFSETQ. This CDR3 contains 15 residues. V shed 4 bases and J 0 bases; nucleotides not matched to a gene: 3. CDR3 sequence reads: CASSQTSGSTDTQYF. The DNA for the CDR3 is TGCGCCAGCAGCCAAACTAGCGGGAGCACAGATACGCAGTATTTT.

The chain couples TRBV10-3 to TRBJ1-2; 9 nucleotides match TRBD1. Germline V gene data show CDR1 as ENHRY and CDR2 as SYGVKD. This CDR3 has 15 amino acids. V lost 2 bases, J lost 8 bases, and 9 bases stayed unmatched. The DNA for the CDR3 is TGTGCCATCAGTGAGCCCGGACAGGGGCTTGCGGGCTACACCTTC. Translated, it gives CAISEPGQGLAGYTF.

This CDR3 reads CASSLSGTNRVEQYF. The CDR3 bases are TGTGCCAGCAGCTTATCCGGGACTAATCGCGTCGAGCAGTACTTC. The chain links TRBV7-9 to TRBJ2-7; 7 bases map to TRBD2. The CDR3 runs to 15 residues. Trimming removed 2 bases from V and 6 bases from J; junction bases left unmatched: 10. Germline V gives CDR1 SEHNR, CDR2 FQNEAQ (reference sequence).

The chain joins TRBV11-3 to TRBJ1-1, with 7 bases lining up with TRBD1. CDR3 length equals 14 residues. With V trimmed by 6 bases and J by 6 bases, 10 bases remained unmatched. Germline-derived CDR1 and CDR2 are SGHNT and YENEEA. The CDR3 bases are TGTGCCAGCAGTTACCCCGACAGGGCCCCTGAAGCTTTCTTT. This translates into CASSYPDRAPEAFF. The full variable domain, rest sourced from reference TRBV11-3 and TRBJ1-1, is EAGVVQSPRYKIIEKKQPVAFWCNPISGHNTLYWYLQNLGQGPELLIRYENEEAVDDSQLPKDRFSAERLKGVDSTLKIQPAELGDSAVYLCASSYPDRAPEAFFGQGTRLTVV.

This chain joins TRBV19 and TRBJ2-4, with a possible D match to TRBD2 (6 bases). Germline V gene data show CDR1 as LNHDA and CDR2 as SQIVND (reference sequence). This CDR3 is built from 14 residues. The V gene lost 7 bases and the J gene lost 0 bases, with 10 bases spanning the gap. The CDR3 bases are TGTGCCAGTATGGGGGGATTAGCCAAAAACATTCAGTACTTC. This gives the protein CASMGGLAKNIQYF.

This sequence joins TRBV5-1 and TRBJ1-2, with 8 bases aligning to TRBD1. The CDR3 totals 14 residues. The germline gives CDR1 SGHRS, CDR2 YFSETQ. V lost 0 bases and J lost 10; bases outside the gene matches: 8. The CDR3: CASSLAPGGEPYTF. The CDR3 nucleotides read TGCGCCAGCAGCTTGGCTCCAGGGGGCGAGCCCTACACCTTC.

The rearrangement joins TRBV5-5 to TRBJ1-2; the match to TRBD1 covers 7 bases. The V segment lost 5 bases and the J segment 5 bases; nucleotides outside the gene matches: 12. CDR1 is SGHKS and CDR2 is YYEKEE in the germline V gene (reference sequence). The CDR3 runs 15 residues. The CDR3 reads CASSQNEGQIYGYTF. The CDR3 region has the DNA TGTGCCAGCAGTCAAAACGAGGGACAGATTTATGGCTACACCTTC. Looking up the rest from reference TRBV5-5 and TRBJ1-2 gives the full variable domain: DAGVTQSPTHLIKTRGQQVTLRCSPISGHKSVSWYQQVLGQGPQFIFQYYEKEERGRGNFPDRFSARQFPNYSSELNVNALLLGDSALYLCASSQNEGQIYGYTFGSGTRLTVV.